This is a list of T cell receptor beta chains from one sample in a study of cytomegalovirus exposure and HLA in healthy donors. Repertoires were generated with immunoSEQ multiplex PCR, while TCRdb's copy carries only in-frame clones and drops some. The table lists 200,000 to 250,000 clones, 60% to 80% of them singletons. Sequences were obtained from PBMCs. These TCRs come from a male donor in good health and CMV-seronegative. Each CDR3 is given with its conserved first and last residue. Each record gives: CDR3 protein, CDR3 DNA, clone size, J gene, D gene, V gene. D genes are given only for firm matches. Clone size is given for some rows only: seen once, a few or many times, or a class if the clone is expanded.

CASSQDAPPPRDRHRPYEQYF	TGTGCCAGCAGCCAAGATGCACCCCCGCCGAGAGACAGACACCGTCCTTACGAGCAGTACTTC	-	TRBJ2-7	-	TRBV14
CASSSPAYEQYF	TGTGCCAGCAGTTCCCCTGCCTACGAGCAGTACTTC	-	TRBJ2-7	-	TRBV27
CASSRGGGNYGYTF	TGTGCCAGCAGTCGTGGCGGAGGGAACTATGGCTACACCTTC	few	TRBJ1-2	-	TRBV27
CASRKQGWETQYF	TGTGCCAGCAGAAAACAGGGGTGGGAGACCCAGTACTTC	-	TRBJ2-5	TRBD1	TRBV6-1
CSAYLAPTGGLNTGELFF	TGCAGCGCCTACTTGGCCCCGACAGGGGGGCTGAACACCGGGGAGCTGTTTTTT	-	TRBJ2-2	TRBD1	TRBV29-1
CASSQSGSGGNEQFF	TGTGCCAGCAGCCAGAGCGGGAGTGGGGGCAATGAGCAGTTCTTC	-	TRBJ2-1	TRBD2	TRBV4-2
CASSPWEVGEQFF	TGTGCCAGCAGCCCCTGGGAGGTGGGTGAGCAGTTCTTC	-	TRBJ2-1	-	TRBV7-6
CASSLAVAGGLNTEAFF	TGCGCCAGCAGCTTGGCAGTGGCAGGGGGGCTCAACACTGAAGCTTTCTTT	-	TRBJ1-1	TRBD1	TRBV5-1
CASSALAGGIYEQYF	TGCGCCAGCAGCGCACTAGCGGGAGGTATATACGAGCAGTACTTC	-	TRBJ2-7	TRBD2	TRBV5-1
CASSPVGRGRNTEAFF	TGTGCCAGCAGCCCCGTCGGGCGGGGGAGGAACACTGAAGCTTTCTTT	-	TRBJ1-1	-	TRBV14
CASSPRLAGGSTDTQYF	TGTGCCAGCAGCCCACGACTAGCGGGAGGGTCCACAGATACGCAGTATTTT	-	TRBJ2-3	TRBD2	TRBV9
CTSSPSPRLEDTDTQYF	TGCACCAGCAGCCCCTCCCCGAGGCTAGAGGATACAGATACGCAGTATTTT	-	TRBJ2-3	-	TRBV1
CAISRDSNKLEQFF	TGTGCCATCAGTAGGGACTCCAACAAACTTGAGCAGTTCTTC	-	TRBJ2-1	-	TRBV10-3
CAISESSDSRGQKTQYF	TGTGCCATCAGTGAGTCGAGTGATTCGAGGGGGCAAAAGACCCAGTACTTC	-	TRBJ2-5	TRBD1	TRBV10-3
CATSRDRSRGSPLHF	TGTGCCACCAGCAGAGATAGGTCTAGGGGTTCACCCCTCCACTTT	-	TRBJ1-6	-	TRBV15
CASSPGDGEVNYGYTF	TGTGCCAGCAGCCCAGGGGACGGCGAGGTTAACTATGGCTACACCTTC	-	TRBJ1-2	-	TRBV5-6
CAWAGDSGDYEQYF	TGTGCCTGGGCTGGGGATAGCGGGGACTACGAGCAGTACTTC	-	TRBJ2-7	TRBD2	TRBV30
CASSGGDRVTEQYF	TGTGCCAGCAGCGGAGGGGACAGGGTAACCGAGCAGTACTTC	-	TRBJ2-7	TRBD1	TRBV9
CASSRTGVEETQYF	TGTGCCAGCAGCCGAACAGGGGTGGAAGAGACCCAGTACTTC	-	TRBJ2-5	TRBD1	TRBV5-4
CASSFQGGTQETQYF	TGTGCCAGCAGTTTTCAGGGGGGTACCCAAGAGACCCAGTACTTC	-	TRBJ2-5	-	TRBV28
CASSENLDRTVSYEQYF	TGTGCCAGCAGTGAAAACCTCGACAGGACGGTCTCCTACGAGCAGTACTTC	-	TRBJ2-7	-	TRBV2
CASSVGQSETQYF	TGTGCCAGCAGCGTGGGCCAGAGCGAGACCCAGTACTTC	-	TRBJ2-5	-	TRBV9
CSVRLGEKLFF	TGCAGCGTGAGACTGGGTGAAAAACTGTTTTTT	-	TRBJ1-4	-	TRBV29-1